These 28 T cell receptor beta chains originate from one sample sequenced in a study of CD8 T cells in ankylosing spondylitis. One entry per CDR3 protein, called by TCRdb with MiXCR from the 5' RACE reads. The data contain around 130,000 distinct CDR3 sequences, 6.5% to 9% of them singletons. Sequenced sample: blood, either unsorted or a sorted T cell fraction (not recorded which). These receptor sequences come from a male donor with ankylosing spondylitis or in good health (not recorded which).

This clonotype was detected many times. The chain carries TRBV4-1 and TRBJ2-3; D is perhaps TRBD2 (6 bases). Trimming removed 1 base at V and 2 bases at J, with 13 bases between. Germline V gene data show CDR1 as MGHRA and CDR2 as YSYEKL. The CDR3 is made up of 16 amino acids. The CDR3, as DNA: TGCGCCAGCAGCCAAGGCCGGGACTTTTACACAGATACGCAGTATTTT. Translating it yields CASSQGRDFYTDTQYF.

In this sample, this clonotype turned up many times. The chain recombines TRBV5-1 with TRBJ2-2; D is uncertain. This CDR3 region has 18 residues. Germline loops: CDR1 SGHRS, CDR2 YFSETQ. Trimming took off 0 bases at V and 1 base at J, with 16 bases between the two ends. CDR3 bases: TGCGCCAGCAGCTTGGAAACGGTGGCGGCCCTGAACACCGGGGAGCTGTTTTTT. It yields the protein CASSLETVAALNTGELFF.

This clonotype was observed a handful of times. This chain uses TRBV18 with TRBJ1-2, with D uncertain. Trimming pared 3 bases from V and 6 bases from J, leaving 11 bases between. Germline V gives CDR1 KGHSH, CDR2 LQKENI. The CDR3 loop spans 13 amino acids. The DNA of the CDR3 is TGTGCCAGCTCACCCCGTAGTGCCGATGGCTACACCTTC. Protein product: CASSPRSADGYTF.

Many counts were recorded for this clonotype. The CDR3 loop reads CASSLTAGGLYEQYF. CDR3 nucleotide sequence: TGTGCCAGCAGTTTAACAGCGGGAGGCTTGTACGAGCAGTACTTC. The rearrangement uses TRBV28 and TRBJ2-7, with TRBD2 identical over 9 bases. The length of the CDR3 is 15 residues. Germline CDR1 MDHEN, CDR2 SYDVKM. The junction had 6 bases not matched to a gene; V was cut back by 2 bases and J by 4 bases. The whole variable domain, remainder taken from reference TRBV28 and TRBJ2-7, is DVKVTQSSRYLVKRTGEKVFLECVQDMDHENMFWYRQDPGLGLRLIYFSYDVKMKEKGDIPEGYSVSREKKERFSLILESASTNQTSMYLCASSLTAGGLYEQYFGPGTRLTVT.

This clonotype was seen ten or more times. The chain links TRBV10-3 to TRBJ2-3, with D possibly being TRBD1 (5 bases). Germline V gene lookup returns CDR1 ENHRY and CDR2 SYGVKD. CDR3 length equals 14 residues. Trimming pared 5 bases from V and 2 bases from J, leaving 11 bases between. Here the CDR3 reads CAISNRRDTDTQYF. Here the CDR3 DNA reads TGTGCCATCAGTAACAGGAGAGACACAGATACGCAGTATTTT.

This clonotype appeared many times. The V gene is TRBV5-1, the J gene TRBJ1-1; D uncertain. The CDR3 is 15 amino acids. Trimming removed 3 bases from V and 1 base from J, with 13 bases in between. Germline V lookup: CDR1 SGHRS, CDR2 YFSETQ. DNA for the CDR3: TGCGCCAGCAGCTCCCTCGACACGAAGAACACTGAAGCTTTCTTT. Protein: CASSSLDTKNTEAFF.

This clonotype was seen ten or more times. This chain uses TRBV7-2 with TRBJ2-7; 7 nucleotides agree with TRBD1. Looked up from germline, CDR1 is SGHTA and CDR2 is FQGNSA. This CDR3 is built from 15 residues. Losses at the gene ends were 2 bases for V and 2 bases for J; bases not matched to a gene: 6. The CDR3 protein is CASSLIGTGAYEQYF. Written as DNA, the CDR3 is TGTGCCAGCAGCTTAATAGGAACAGGGGCCTACGAGCAGTACTTC.

This chain joins TRBV7-2 and TRBJ2-2; D uncertain. V was trimmed by 3 bases and J by 0 bases, leaving 8 bases between them. The CDR3 is 15 residues long. Per germline, CDR1 SGHTA and CDR2 FQGNSA. In nucleotides, the CDR3 is TGTGCCAGCAGCTTCCGTAACGCGAACACCGGGGAGCTGTTTTTT. Its translation is CASSFRNANTGELFF.

This clonotype was counted many times. The chain recombines TRBV3-1 with TRBJ1-1; D not resolved. Looked up from germline, CDR1 is LGHDT and CDR2 is YNNKEL (reference sequence). Deletions cut 4 bases from V and 3 bases from J, with 15 bases between. The CDR3 contains 15 residues. CDR3 in amino acids: CASSLGSSSDTEAFF. In DNA form, the CDR3 reads TGTGCCAGCAGCCTCGGGTCCTCTTCGGACACTGAAGCTTTCTTT.

This clonotype was observed many times. The chain has TRBV5-1 and TRBJ2-1; D remains unclear. Trimming took off 0 bases at V and 0 bases at J, with 7 bases between the two ends. The V gene's germline CDR1 is SGHRS and CDR2 YFSETQ. This CDR3 is built from 15 residues. DNA for the CDR3: TGCGCCAGCAGCTTGGACCCGAGCTCCTACAATGAGCAGTTCTTC. This sequence encodes CASSLDPSSYNEQFF.

Many counts were recorded for this clonotype. The gene calls are TRBV5-6 and TRBJ2-5, with D perhaps matching TRBD1 (6 bases). The V end lost 5 bases, the J end lost 4 bases, and 15 bases lay between the germline ends. CDR1 and CDR2 (germline): SGHDT, YYEEEE. The CDR3 has 14 residues. CDR3 sequence reads: CASSLGQLIETQYF. CDR3 coding DNA: TGTGCCAGCAGTTTAGGACAGTTGATAGAGACCCAGTACTTC.

At least ten counts were recorded for this clonotype. The chain is built from TRBV5-1 and TRBJ2-1; D gene unclear. Germline CDR1 is SGHRS and CDR2 is YFSETQ. The CDR3 runs to 14 residues. The ends were cut back, 0 bases at V and 4 bases at J, with 8 bases in the middle. The CDR3 DNA follows: TGCGCCAGCAGCTTGGACTACCCTTACAATGAGCAGTTCTTC. It translates to CASSLDYPYNEQFF.

This clonotype was detected ten times or more. V is TRBV5-1 and J is TRBJ2-3; TRBD2 aligns across 11 bases. With 5 bases clipped from V and 2 bases from J, the junction kept 4 bases outside the gene matches. CDR1 SGHRS and CDR2 YFSETQ come from the germline V gene. The CDR3 is 15 amino acids. CDR3 in amino acids: CASRTSGIFTDTQYF. Here the CDR3 DNA reads TGCGCCAGCAGGACTAGCGGGATCTTCACAGATACGCAGTATTTT. Complete variable domain (other parts from reference TRBV5-1 and TRBJ2-3): KAGVTQTPRYLIKTRGQQVTLSCSPISGHRSVSWYQQTPGQGLQFLFEYFSETQRNKGNFPGRFSGRQFSNSRSEMNVSTLELGDSALYLCASRTSGIFTDTQYFGPGTRLTVL.

Many counts were recorded for this clonotype. CDR3 loop: CASSLVLQETQYF. CDR3 sequence (DNA): TGTGCCAGCAGCTTAGTACTACAAGAGACCCAGTACTTC. V usage is TRBV7-2 and J usage is TRBJ2-5; D gene ambiguous. The CDR3 spans 13 residues. V was cut by 1 base and J by 2 bases, with 5 bases left in between. Germline CDR1 is SGHTA and CDR2 is FQGNSA. Full variable domain (outside the CDR3, taken from reference TRBV7-2 and TRBJ2-5): GAGVSQSPSNKVTEKGKDVELRCDPISGHTALYWYRQSLGQGLEFLIYFQGNSAPDKSGLPSDRFSAERTGGSVSTLTIQRTQQEDSAVYLCASSLVLQETQYFGPGTRLLVL.

This clonotype was counted many times. The chain has TRBV5-5 and TRBJ2-7, with a possible D match to TRBD2 (5 bases). This CDR3 comprises 14 residues. Per germline, CDR1 SGHKS and CDR2 YYEKEE (reference sequence). Trimming left V 3 bases short and J 3 bases short, with 13 bases between. The CDR3 sequence is CASSSAGLVYEQYF. For the CDR3, the DNA is TGTGCCAGCAGCTCGGCGGGTTTGGTCTACGAGCAGTACTTC. Together with reference TRBV5-5 and TRBJ2-7, the CDR3 gives the full variable domain: DAGVTQSPTHLIKTRGQQVTLRCSPISGHKSVSWYQQVLGQGPQFIFQYYEKEERGRGNFPDRFSARQFPNYSSELNVNALLLGDSALYLCASSSAGLVYEQYFGPGTRLTVT.

This clonotype was picked up many times. The CDR3 DNA reads TGCAGCGTTGAAGACCCAGGGGTTGAGACCCAGTACTTC. Amino acids: CSVEDPGVETQYF. The chain employs TRBV29-1 and TRBJ2-5, with a possible D match to TRBD1 (6 bases). Germline loops: CDR1 SQVTM, CDR2 ANQGSEA. The ends were cut back, 0 bases at V and 5 bases at J, with 10 bases in the middle. This CDR3 has 13 residues.

This clonotype was recorded at least ten times. The chain combines TRBV27 with TRBJ1-2, with 8 bases aligning to TRBD1. Germline CDR1 reads MNHEY; CDR2 reads SMNVEV (reference sequence). V lost 2 bases, J lost 5 bases, and 4 bases stayed unmatched. CDR3 length: 14 amino acids. This CDR3 is CASSLKTGVYGYTF. CDR3 nucleotide sequence: TGTGCCAGCAGTTTAAAGACAGGGGTGTATGGCTACACCTTC.

This clonotype was detected ten times or more. The chain is built from TRBV29-1 and TRBJ2-1; D gene unclear. Germline CDR1 reads SQVTM; CDR2 reads ANQGSEA. CDR3 length equals 13 residues. V was cut by 2 bases and J by 2 bases, with 7 bases left in between. CDR3 protein: CSVEITPYNEQFF. In nucleotides, the CDR3 is TGCAGCGTTGAAATCACGCCCTACAATGAGCAGTTCTTC.

This clonotype showed up many times. The V gene is TRBV5-1, the J gene TRBJ2-7; 7 nucleotides match TRBD1. The length of the CDR3 is 15 residues. With 4 bases clipped from V and 2 bases from J, the junction kept 9 bases outside the gene matches. Germline lookup yields CDR1 SGHRS and CDR2 YFSETQ. The CDR3 spells CASSGWTGGTYEQYF. The CDR3 nucleotides are TGCGCCAGCAGCGGCTGGACAGGAGGAACCTACGAGCAGTACTTC.

In this sample, this clonotype turned up many times. The rearrangement links TRBV5-1 to TRBJ1-6; D is unresolved. The CDR3 sequence is 17 residues long. Germline assignment: CDR1 SGHRS and CDR2 YFSETQ. V was shortened by 0 bases and J by 7 bases, with 17 bases between the two germline ends. The CDR3, as DNA: TGCGCCAGCAGCTTGGAATACATAGGCTCCAACAATTCACCCCTCCACTTT. Protein: CASSLEYIGSNNSPLHF.

This clonotype was found many times. The V call is TRBV7-9, the J call TRBJ1-4; tentatively, D is TRBD1 (6 bases). Germline V gives CDR1 SEHNR, CDR2 FQNEAQ (reference sequence). Trimming stripped 5 bases from V and 8 bases from J, with 18 bases between. The CDR3 is made up of 15 amino acids. The CDR3 spells CASSPPGGHAEKLFF. The DNA of the CDR3 is TGTGCCAGCAGCCCGCCCGGGGGGCACGCGGAAAAACTGTTTTTT.

At least ten counts were recorded for this clonotype. V usage is TRBV10-3 and J usage is TRBJ2-7, with 7 bases aligning to TRBD1. CDR1 is ENHRY, CDR2 SYGVKD, per germline. The CDR3 is 14 residues long. The V gene end was trimmed by 11 bases and the J gene end by 3 bases; junction bases not matched to a gene: 13. The CDR3 sequence is CAVAIGTVNYEQYF. CDR3 coding DNA: TGTGCCGTAGCAATCGGGACAGTCAACTACGAGCAGTACTTC.

The chain carries TRBV25-1 and TRBJ2-2; 7 nucleotides line up with TRBD1. This CDR3 is 16 amino acids long. Unmatched junction bases numbered 10, after V lost 5 bases and J lost 4 bases. Germline V CDR1 and CDR2: MGHDK, SYGVNS. The CDR3 here is CASSSPTGSATGELFF. The CDR3 DNA sequence: TGTGCCAGCAGTTCACCGACAGGGAGCGCCACCGGGGAGCTGTTTTTT.

There are many counts of this clonotype. The rearrangement joins TRBV7-2 to TRBJ2-5; D uncertain. V lost 3 bases, J lost 5 bases, and 7 bases lay in between. The CDR3 is 12 residues long. The germline gives CDR1 SGHTA, CDR2 FQGNSA. In DNA, the CDR3 is TGTGCCAGCAGCTTCCCCGGGGAGACCCAGTACTTC. This gives the protein CASSFPGETQYF. The full variable domain, with the rest looked up from reference TRBV7-2 and TRBJ2-5, is GAGVSQSPSNKVTEKGKDVELRCDPISGHTALYWYRQSLGQGLEFLIYFQGNSAPDKSGLPSDRFSAERTGGSVSTLTIQRTQQEDSAVYLCASSFPGETQYFGPGTRLLVL.

This clonotype came up many times. The chain combines TRBV7-8 with TRBJ2-3; D gene unclear. Germline V gene sequence: CDR1 SGHVS, CDR2 FQNEAQ. Between the trimmed V and J ends, which lost 2 bases and 5 bases, there was a span of 14 bases. The CDR3 runs 15 residues. CDR3 region: CASSLNGQFVDTQYF. The CDR3 DNA sequence: TGTGCCAGCAGCTTAAACGGGCAGTTCGTAGATACGCAGTATTTT.

This clonotype was counted many times. This chain joins TRBV5-1 and TRBJ1-2; no definite D call. In germline, CDR1 is SGHRS, CDR2 YFSETQ. The length of the CDR3 is 14 residues. Trimming left V 4 bases short and J 2 bases short, with 12 bases between. CDR3: CASSPQTANYGYTF. CDR3 DNA sequence: TGCGCCAGCAGCCCCCAGACCGCAAACTATGGCTACACCTTC.

This rearrangement joins TRBV27 to TRBJ2-1; tentative D call: TRBD2 (5 bases). The ends were cut back, 0 bases at V and 6 bases at J, with 12 bases in the middle. CDR1 and CDR2 from the germline V gene are MNHEY and SMNVEV (reference sequence). CDR3 length: 15 amino acids. DNA for the CDR3: TGTGCCAGCAGTTTATCGCCCGTACTAGTCAATGAGCAGTTCTTC. Its translation is CASSLSPVLVNEQFF.

This clonotype was counted ten times or more. The CDR3 region is CASSYGLAGGFYEQYF. The CDR3 region has the DNA TGTGCCAGCAGTTACGGCTTAGCGGGAGGGTTCTACGAGCAGTACTTC. The V call is TRBV6-5, the J call TRBJ2-7; 11 positions match TRBD2. CDR1 MNHEY and CDR2 SVGAGI come from the germline V gene. This CDR3 comprises 16 residues. Trimming took 2 bases from V and 3 from J; bases not matched to a gene: 6.